One and the same sample provided the 6 T cell receptor beta chains below, sequenced in a study of shared clonotypes between healthy human individuals. The repertoire was sequenced with immunoSEQ multiplex PCR; TCRdb's copy has only in-frame clones and lacks some. Among 400,000 to 600,000 clones listed, about three quarters were seen once. The material sequenced was PBMCs. The receptors stem from a woman between 35 and 50 years old in good health. Some clones in this sample may be carry-over from other donors' samples.

V is TRBV5-4 and J is TRBJ2-7; D gene uncertain. CDR3 size: 13 residues. V was trimmed by 3 bases and J by 2 bases, leaving 9 bases between them. CDR1 is SGHNT, CDR2 YYREEE, per germline (reference sequence). The DNA for the CDR3 is TGTGCCAGCAGCTACGCAGGTCCCTACGAGCAGTACTTC. Translating gives CASSYAGPYEQYF.

In its sample, this clone was seen a few times. An end of the junction does not agree with germline; a read error may underlie this. The chain couples TRBV11-3 to TRBJ2-1; D is unresolved. The germline CDR1 and CDR2 sequences are SGHNT and YENEEA. This CDR3 region has 15 residues. The CDR3 loop is CASSLGLAESNEQFF. In DNA, the CDR3 is TGTGCCAGCAGTTTAGGATTGGCGGAAAGCAATGAGCAGTTCTTC.

The chain links TRBV30 to TRBJ2-2; 7 positions match TRBD1. CDR1 and CDR2 from the germline V gene are GTSNPN and SVGIG (reference sequence). V lost 3 bases to trimming and J lost 4 bases; unmatched junction nucleotides: 11. The CDR3 has 16 residues. CDR3 protein: CAWRGKQGTCTGELFF. The CDR3 DNA reads TGTGCCTGGAGGGGCAAACAGGGGACGTGCACCGGGGAGCTGTTTTTT.

The chain recombines TRBV29-1 with TRBJ2-3; 11 bases line up with TRBD2. From germline, CDR1 is SQVTM and CDR2 ANQGSEA. V was pared by 1 base and J by 0 bases, with 6 bases of the junction left unmatched. This CDR3 spans 17 amino acids. This CDR3 is CSVEAPGTSGSTDTQYF. As DNA, the CDR3 is TGCAGCGTTGAAGCTCCGGGGACTAGCGGTAGCACAGATACGCAGTATTTT.

The V call is TRBV10-3, the J call TRBJ1-2; 8 bases map to TRBD1. Germline V gene lookup returns CDR1 ENHRY and CDR2 SYGVKD. The CDR3 extends over 14 amino acids. The V gene end was trimmed by 0 bases and the J gene end by 4 bases; junction bases not matched to a gene: 1. The CDR3 is CAISESDRVYGYTF. CDR3 nucleotide sequence: TGTGCCATCAGTGAGTCGGACAGGGTCTATGGCTACACCTTC.

The chain recombines TRBV7-2 with TRBJ2-7; D not resolved. The V gene lost 5 bases and the J gene lost 10 bases, with 12 bases spanning the gap. CDR1 and CDR2 (germline): SGHTA, FQGNSA. This CDR3 region has 11 residues. CDR3 sequence: CASSTGLKQYF. The CDR3 DNA reads TGTGCCAGCAGCACGGGCCTAAAACAGTACTTC.